Below, one T cell receptor beta chain is given with its context. Its antigen remains undetermined. The input lacks base qualities; no much larger clone sits a single base away. The data originate from a study of blood T cell repertoires in COVID-19 (TCRdb year 2020). As for the study more broadly: Collaborator samples came from the United States, Italy and Spain and covered acute and convalescent phases of COVID-19. The material from the prospective study consisted of cDNA or gDNA derived from T cells, B-cell-depleted T cells, or PBMCs. Deeply sampled blood TCRbeta repertoires from subjects exposed to, actively infected with, or recovered from COVID-19 were included in the dataset. The repertoires were made available in a free public database intended to serve as a resource for research on the immune response to SARS-CoV-2. The samples were drawn from the first 160 participants of the ongoing ImmuneRACE study and from 1,254 subjects provided by 6 global collaborators. Sample metadata almost always included a de-identified subject ID, COVID-19 status, age in years and sex. HLA class I and class II types, where available, came from metadata supplied by the sample provider rather than from assay-based typing. General findings and caveats noted by the study authors: Clinical and demographic metadata were provided uncurated, with the amount varying by source and participant.

The CDR3 runs 14 amino acids, cysteine and phenylalanine included. Only CDR3 DNA is held: 42 bases, read in frame from base 1. CDR1 SGDLS and CDR2 YYNGEE were looked up in the germline V gene. V is pared back by 7 bases and J by 7 bases, with 20 bases lying between the germline termini. TCRbeta CDR3 regions were amplified from genomic DNA using the immunoSEQ Assay, a bias-controlled multiplex PCR. Concerning the study's data processing: The number of nucleated cells in each sample was estimated by amplification of reference gene primers within the assay. To quantify the absolute abundance of each unique TCRbeta CDR3 rearrangement, sequence reads were collapsed and filtered. For each sample, productive Simpson clonality was calculated as the square root of Simpson's diversity index across productive rearrangements. TCRdb took this table from immuneACCESS and kept in-frame rearrangements with V and J called. Such tables lack part of the clones; where checked against another copy, unresolved V genes explain under half of the gap, and the rest is unexplained. Clone size and the V and J calls come from that table; the DNA yielded D and trimming. The sample records about 260,000 clones, 88% of which are singletons. The ten largest clones capture roughly 4% of the sample.

A second Seattle source provided samples from volunteer blood donors who had recovered from COVID-19. Whole blood was collected in K2EDTA tubes by collaborating institutions according to the institutions' own protocols. For TCRbeta analysis, collaborators shipped samples in one of three forms: frozen whole blood, isolated PBMCs, or DNA extracted from either of those sample types. Source material: peripheral blood. The V and J genes are TRBV9 and TRBJ1-2; the D gene cannot be resolved reliably. The sequence was obtained from a man in his 60s who had recovered from COVID-19. The CDR3 region has the sequence CASSSLPGGSGYTF. The DNA is TGTGCCAGCTCCTCACTTCCGGGCGGGAGTGGCTACACCTTC.